This record covers a single TCR beta chain. The sample belongs to a study of T cell clones after liver transplantation. Study-level information: Third-party-reactive TCRbeta sequences from pre-transplant mixed lymphocyte reactions served as antigen-independent comparators. Until 12-24 months post-transplant, subjects got standard immunosuppression and no induction.

CDR3 length: 12 residues. V dropped 2 bases and J dropped 2 bases, with 3 bases sitting between them. Germline V gives CDR1 SGHNT, CDR2 YYREEE (reference sequence). Sequencing used immunoSEQ multiplex PCR; TCRdb keeps in-frame clones, though not all of them. The data hold tens of thousands of clones, with over 80% observed a single time. Sample: CD4+ T cells from blood, taken at the 22-month timepoint. The sequence was obtained from a human patient who received a liver transplant. Part of the T cell pool may stem from the graft donor. This sequence joins TRBV5-4 and TRBJ2-3; D call uncertain. DNA for the CDR3: TGTGCCAGCAGCTTAGACACAGATACGCAGTATTTT. This encodes CASSLDTDTQYF.